The 26 T cell receptor beta chains listed next were all sequenced from one sample in a study of blood T cell repertoires in COVID-19. TCRdb's copy holds only in-frame clones and misses some; the assay was immunoSEQ multiplex PCR. The sample lists approximately 300,000 clones, more than 70% seen once, with about 1.6% in the top ten. The sequencing sample was made of peripheral blood. The receptors come from a woman between 45 and 65 years old with acute or convalescent COVID-19.

The chain has TRBV3-1 (or the pseudogene TRBV3-2) and TRBJ2-7, with 10 bases lining up with TRBD2. The CDR3 totals 15 residues. CDR1 is LGHDT and CDR2 is YNNKEL in the germline V gene (reference sequence). The junction had 2 bases not matched to a gene; V was cut back by 3 bases and J by 0 bases. The CDR3 spells CASSHLAGASYEQYF. CDR3 bases: TGTGCCAGCAGCCATCTAGCGGGGGCCTCCTACGAGCAGTACTTC.

J is TRBJ2-2 and V is TRBV5-5; tentatively, D is TRBD1 (6 bases). CDR3 length: 15 residues. Germline V gene sequence: CDR1 SGHKS, CDR2 YYEKEE (reference sequence). V shed 0 bases and J shed 7 bases, with 13 bases lying between them. CDR3 nucleotides: TGTGCCAGCAGCTTGGGCAACAGGGCGGGCGGGGAGCTGTTTTTT. Translated, it gives CASSLGNRAGGELFF.

This rearrangement joins TRBV7-9 to TRBJ1-5; 9 bases line up with TRBD1. V lost 1 base, J lost 6 bases, and 1 base stayed unmatched. Germline values: CDR1 SEHNR, CDR2 FQNEAQ (reference sequence). This CDR3 is built from 14 residues. The CDR3 DNA sequence: TGTGCCAGCAGCTTAGGGACAGGGGTTCAGCCCCAGCATTTT. This sequence encodes CASSLGTGVQPQHF. Looking up the rest from reference TRBV7-9 and TRBJ1-5 gives the full variable domain: DTGVSQNPRHKITKRGQNVTFRCDPISEHNRLYWYRQTLGQGPEFLTYFQNEAQLEKSRLLSDRFSAERPKGSFSTLEIQRTEQGDSAMYLCASSLGTGVQPQHFGDGTRLSIL.

The chain uses TRBV19 and TRBJ1-6; unclear D gene. Per the germline V gene, CDR1 is LNHDA and CDR2 is SQIVND (reference sequence). CDR3 length: 19 residues. The V and J ends lost 2 bases and 0 bases respectively, with 17 bases between them. CDR3 nucleotide sequence: TGTGCCAGTAGTATACGCAGGTCTCCGATCGTCTCCTATAATTCACCCCTCCACTTT. Protein: CASSIRRSPIVSYNSPLHF.

V and J are TRBV19 and TRBJ2-5; D perhaps matches TRBD1 (5 bases). The CDR3 is made up of 12 amino acids. V gave up 4 bases and J gave up 7 bases, with 10 bases separating them. Germline loops: CDR1 LNHDA, CDR2 SQIVND (reference sequence). The CDR3 sequence is CASSNPRGTQYF. DNA for the CDR3: TGTGCCAGTAGTAATCCTAGGGGGACCCAGTACTTC.

The chain employs TRBV28 and TRBJ2-1, with TRBD2 identical over 12 bases. Germline CDR1 reads MDHEN; CDR2 reads SYDVKM. The CDR3 runs 16 residues. V trimming: 2 bases; J trimming: 10 bases; junction bases outside the gene matches: 9. CDR3 nucleotides: TGTGCCAGCAGTTTAATCGGCCTAGCGGGAGGGCCCGAGCAGTTCTTC. Translating it yields CASSLIGLAGGPEQFF.

The gene calls are TRBV19 and TRBJ2-1, with 9 nucleotides matching TRBD2. The CDR3 runs to 17 residues. Germline trimming cut 3 bases from V and 6 bases from J; bases unmatched to any gene: 12. CDR1 and CDR2 from the germline V gene are LNHDA and SQIVND (reference sequence). The CDR3 here is CASSMVVAGVEGNEQFF. The CDR3 DNA reads as TGTGCCAGTAGTATGGTGGTAGCGGGAGTGGAAGGCAATGAGCAGTTCTTC.

The J gene is TRBJ2-7, the V gene TRBV9, with 9 bases identical to TRBD1. V gave up 0 bases and J gave up 3 bases; unmatched junction bases: 4. This CDR3 comprises 15 residues. Germline V gives CDR1 SGDLS, CDR2 YYNGEE. The CDR3 nucleotides read TGTGCCAGCAGCGTAGCTAGGACAGGGGACTACGAGCAGTACTTC. It codes for CASSVARTGDYEQYF.

This chain joins TRBV3-1 (or the pseudogene TRBV3-2) and TRBJ1-1; no reliable D call. Trimming stripped 4 bases from V and 0 bases from J, with 15 bases between. The CDR3 loop spans 16 amino acids. Germline values: CDR1 LGHDT, CDR2 YNNKEL (reference sequence). The CDR3 here is CASSRYFGGLNTEAFF. The DNA of the CDR3 is TGTGCCAGCAGCCGTTATTTCGGCGGTTTGAACACTGAAGCTTTCTTT.

V usage is TRBV19 and J usage is TRBJ1-2; TRBD1 agrees at 10 bases. V gave up 4 bases and J gave up 7 bases; unmatched junction bases: 6. This CDR3 is 14 amino acids long. Germline CDR1 reads LNHDA; CDR2 reads SQIVND (reference sequence). This CDR3 is CASSTDRGYLGYTF. The DNA for the CDR3 is TGTGCCAGTAGTACGGACAGGGGGTATCTTGGCTACACCTTC.

The chain joins TRBV5-4 to TRBJ2-7; TRBD1 matches 9 bases. Per germline, CDR1 SGHNT and CDR2 YYREEE (reference sequence). V was pared by 4 bases and J by 2 bases, with 7 bases of the junction left unmatched. This CDR3 contains 15 residues. The DNA of the CDR3 is TGTGCCAGCAGCACCCGGGACAGGGCCCCCTACGAGCAGTACTTC. Protein: CASSTRDRAPYEQYF.

This clone was seen a single time. The chain has TRBV14 and TRBJ2-5; D might be TRBD2 (6 bases). This CDR3 contains 13 residues. Trimming left V 0 bases short and J 4 bases short, with 6 bases between. Per the germline V gene, CDR1 is SGHDN and CDR2 is FVKESK. The CDR3 sequence: CASSQDGGETQYF. The CDR3 nucleotides are TGTGCCAGCAGCCAAGACGGGGGAGAGACCCAGTACTTC.

This chain joins TRBV9 and TRBJ2-1; 7 nucleotides align to TRBD1. Germline loops: CDR1 SGDLS, CDR2 YYNGEE. V shed 2 bases and J 0 bases; nucleotides not matched to a gene: 2. The CDR3 runs 15 residues. The CDR3 protein is CASSVTGNSYNEQFF. The DNA of the CDR3 is TGTGCCAGCAGCGTGACAGGGAACTCCTACAATGAGCAGTTCTTC.

J is TRBJ2-2 and V is TRBV28; D ambiguous. There are 15 residues in the CDR3. V was cut by 7 bases and J by 2 bases, with 14 bases left in between. Germline V lookup: CDR1 MDHEN, CDR2 SYDVKM. For the CDR3, the DNA is TGTGCCAGCACCCCAGGCGAACGTAACACCGGGGAGCTGTTTTTT. It specifies CASTPGERNTGELFF. Supplemented by reference TRBV28 and TRBJ2-2, the full variable domain reads DVKVTQSSRYLVKRTGEKVFLECVQDMDHENMFWYRQDPGLGLRLIYFSYDVKMKEKGDIPEGYSVSREKKERFSLILESASTNQTSMYLCASTPGERNTGELFFGEGSRLTVL.

The chain joins TRBV6-2 or TRBV6-3 to TRBJ2-5; the D gene is possibly TRBD2 (5 bases). Germline CDR1 is MNHEY and CDR2 is SVGEGT. Deletions cut 1 base from V and 7 bases from J, with 10 bases between. The CDR3 is made up of 13 amino acids. CDR3 sequence: CASSYLWSGTQYF. The CDR3 nucleotides are TGTGCCAGCAGTTACTTATGGAGCGGGACCCAGTACTTC.

V and J are TRBV6-5 and TRBJ1-1; 8 nucleotides match TRBD1. Looked up from germline, CDR1 is MNHEY and CDR2 is SVGAGI. This CDR3 spans 14 amino acids. V lost 6 bases to trimming and J lost 3 bases; unmatched junction nucleotides: 6. CDR3 sequence (DNA): TGTGCCAGCAGAACCTTACAGGGGGACACTGAAGCTTTCTTT. This translates into CASRTLQGDTEAFF.

This chain joins TRBV5-8 and TRBJ2-1; 10 nucleotides agree with TRBD1. V trimming: 4 bases; J trimming: 8 bases; junction bases outside the gene matches: 3. The CDR3 runs to 13 residues. Per the germline V gene, CDR1 is SGHTS and CDR2 is YDEGEE. The CDR3 nucleotides are TGTGCCAGCAGCCGGGACAGGGGCTATGAGCAGTTCTTC. Translating it yields CASSRDRGYEQFF.

V usage is TRBV27 and J usage is TRBJ1-1, with D uncertain. V lost 5 bases and J 6 bases, leaving 16 bases between the germline ends. Germline CDR1 and CDR2: MNHEY and SMNVEV (reference sequence). The length of the CDR3 is 14 residues. The CDR3 here is CASSPLGLFSEAFF. The DNA for the CDR3 is TGTGCCAGCAGTCCGCTCGGACTGTTTTCTGAAGCTTTCTTT.

This rearrangement joins TRBV2 to TRBJ2-3, with TRBD2 identical over 11 bases. V lost 6 bases and J lost 5; bases outside the gene matches: 7. Germline lookup yields CDR1 SNHLY and CDR2 FYNNEI. The CDR3 is made up of 15 amino acids. The CDR3 DNA sequence: TGTGCCAGCAGCGTTCTAGCGGGAGGTAGAGATACGCAGTATTTT. It is translated as CASSVLAGGRDTQYF.

The CDR3 sequence: CASSKERTGETEAFF. The CDR3 DNA follows: TGTGCCAGCAGCAAAGAGCGGACAGGGGAAACTGAAGCTTTCTTT. The chain joins TRBV2 to TRBJ1-1, with TRBD1 matching 9 bases. The CDR3 is made up of 15 amino acids. The V and J ends lost 6 bases and 5 bases, in that order; junction bases with no gene match: 10. Germline CDR1 and CDR2: SNHLY and FYNNEI. Drawing the rest from reference TRBV2 and TRBJ1-1, the complete variable domain is EPEVTQTPSHQVTQMGQEVILRCVPISNHLYFYWYRQILGQKVEFLVSFYNNEISEKSEIFDDQFSVERPDGSNFTLKIRSTKLEDSAMYFCASSKERTGETEAFFGQGTRLTVV.

To note about this clone: This CDR3 is also generated by other DNA sequences in the sample. The chain couples TRBV6-5 to TRBJ2-7; 11 nucleotides match TRBD1. The CDR3 extends over 15 amino acids. With 0 bases clipped from V and 3 bases from J, the junction kept 1 base outside the gene matches. Per germline, CDR1 MNHEY and CDR2 SVGAGI. The CDR3 here is CASSYSGTGGYEQYF. The CDR3 region has the DNA TGTGCCAGCAGTTACTCCGGGACAGGGGGCTACGAGCAGTACTTC.

The rearrangement joins TRBV5-1 to TRBJ2-7; TRBD1 matches at 8 bases. Germline loops: CDR1 SGHRS, CDR2 YFSETQ. After removal of 3 bases from V and 2 bases from J, the junction contained 7 bases not matched to a gene. The CDR3 covers 15 residues. The CDR3 coding sequence is TGCGCCAGCAGCTGGGGGAGGACAGGGCCCTACGAGCAGTACTTC. This translates into CASSWGRTGPYEQYF.

This clone was detected once. The chain has TRBV6-5 and TRBJ2-1; 8 nucleotides match TRBD1. CDR1 is MNHEY and CDR2 is SVGAGI in the germline V gene. The CDR3 length is 14 residues. The trim removed 6 bases at V and 7 bases at J, leaving 8 bases unmatched. CDR3 region: CASSNGQGRNEQFF. The CDR3 nucleotides read TGTGCCAGCAGCAATGGACAGGGCCGTAATGAGCAGTTCTTC.

This clone was counted a few times. The chain has TRBV28 and TRBJ2-7; TRBD1 agrees at 9 bases. The CDR3 extends over 15 amino acids. Losses at the gene ends were 6 bases for V and 3 bases for J; bases not matched to a gene: 9. Germline V gene data show CDR1 as MDHEN and CDR2 as SYDVKM. CDR3 DNA: TGTGCCAGCAGCTATCGGACAGGGGCAAGCTACGAGCAGTACTTC. This sequence encodes CASSYRTGASYEQYF.

This chain connects TRBV7-3 to TRBJ1-3; D is possibly TRBD1 (6 bases). The CDR3 is made up of 16 amino acids. The V end was cut by 5 bases, the J end by 3 bases, with 17 bases between. In germline, CDR1 is SGHTA, CDR2 FQGTGA. The CDR3 DNA is TGTGCCAGCAGCGACGCACAGGGTAATGGTGGAAACACCATATATTTT. This encodes CASSDAQGNGGNTIYF.

The chain employs TRBV7-2 and TRBJ2-1; possibly TRBD1 for D (6 bases). CDR3 length equals 13 residues. The V end lost 6 bases, the J end lost 5 bases, and 11 bases lay between the germline ends. The germline V gene encodes CDR1 SGHTA and CDR2 FQGNSA. CDR3 amino acids: CASRAGVDNEQFF. The CDR3 DNA follows: TGTGCCAGCAGGGCAGGGGTCGACAATGAGCAGTTCTTC.